This T cell receptor (beta chain) was recorded in a study of cytomegalovirus exposure and HLA in healthy donors. This table comes from immunoSEQ multiplex PCR, and its TCRdb copy is limited to in-frame clones, with some not included. The table lists around 170,000 clones, 85% of them singletons. Germline lookup yields CDR1 SGHTS and CDR2 YDEGEE. The CDR3 has 17 amino acids. Trimming shortened V by 3 bases and J by 1 base, and 17 bases separated the two germline ends. This receptor was identified in a man aged 18 to 30 in good health and CMV-seropositive. The V and J genes are TRBV5-8 and TRBJ1-5; possibly TRBD1 for D (5 bases). Sequencing was done on a sample of PBMCs. The CDR3: CASSSILSTGSNQPQHF. The CDR3 DNA sequence: TGTGCCAGCAGCTCGATTTTGTCCACAGGAAGCAATCAGCCCCAGCATTTT.